This entry concerns a single T cell receptor (beta chain). The antigen is unknown. This entry belongs to a study of Ad26.COV2.S vaccination and SARS-CoV-2 variants. The overall study: Donor was one of the participants in the Ad26.COV2.S arm of the COV1001 trial.

Germline values: CDR1 SGHTA, CDR2 FQGNSA. Trimming cost V 2 bases and J 2 bases, with 13 bases left between them. The CDR3 spans 15 residues. Treatment here: 15 to 20 received Ad26.COV2.S at low or high dose, single or two shots; about five received placebo; per-sample allocation not given. Sampling was done on day 63 after the first vaccine or placebo injection. An adult donor aged 18-55 years was enrolled in Boston. The vaccine antigen was prefusion-stabilized Wuhan SARS-CoV-2 spike. Findings and limits, study-wide: Analytic work on TCR breadth and depth might have understated the full extent of total T cell responses.

Only in-frame clones appear in the TCRdb table, and some are missing; sequencing was by immunoSEQ multiplex PCR. Of 380,000 or so clones in the sample, 83% are singletons; the top ten hold around 7.4%. This TCR was recovered from a person aged 18-65 years who received the Ad26.COV2.S COVID-19 vaccine or a placebo. Sequenced here: peripheral blood, sampled in a trial of Ad26.COV2.S vaccine versus placebo. V is TRBV7-2 and J is TRBJ2-7, with D possibly TRBD2 on 7 matching bases. The CDR3 DNA reads TGTGCCAGCAGCTTAAAGGGGGGAGGGACCTACGAGCAGTACTTC. This codes for CASSLKGGGTYEQYF.